Below, 12 T cell receptor beta chains from the same sample are listed, as sequenced in a study of CD8 T cells in ankylosing spondylitis (dated by TCRdb to the late 2010s). The study at large found these results: A TCR beta motif made up of fewer than 10 highly homologous amino acid variants appeared to be characteristic of blood from ankylosing spondylitis patients.

Their cognate antigens are unknown. The library was generated by 5' RACE. The data were produced on an Illumina HiSeq 2500. TCRdb took the public reads, trimmed them with fastp at Q25, ran MiXCR for clone calling and kept in-frame beta chains. Every distinct CDR3 protein forms one entry, paired with its most common genes and DNA. The sample contains 470,000 or so distinct CDR3 sequences, about 24% of them found a single time. The leading ten clones occupy under 0.9% of the sample. The specimen sequenced was blood, either unsorted or a sorted T cell fraction (not recorded which). The source is a male donor with ankylosing spondylitis.

Ten or more counts support this clonotype. V gene TRBV12-3 or TRBV12-4 combines with J gene TRBJ1-4; 7 bases agree with TRBD1. This CDR3 region has 17 residues. With V trimmed by 4 bases and J by 0 bases, 8 bases remained unmatched. Here the CDR3 reads CASSSRDSIATNEKLFF. Written as DNA, the CDR3 is TGTGCCAGCAGTTCAAGGGACAGTATAGCAACTAATGAAAAACTGTTTTTT.

This clonotype was seen a handful of times. The chain uses TRBV20-1 and TRBJ2-1, with no clear D. Per the germline V gene, CDR1 is DFQATT and CDR2 is SNEGSKA (reference sequence). The length of the CDR3 is 14 residues. The V end lost 3 bases, the J end lost 0 bases, and 9 bases lay between the germline ends. The CDR3 reads CSASRPSSYNEQFF. The CDR3 coding sequence is TGCAGTGCTAGTCGGCCCAGCTCCTACAATGAGCAGTTCTTC.

The V call is TRBV5-6, the J call TRBJ2-3; 9 nucleotides line up with TRBD2. The CDR3 covers 16 residues. V trimming: 0 bases; J trimming: 4 bases; junction bases outside the gene matches: 6. The germline V gene encodes CDR1 SGHDT and CDR2 YYEEEE. CDR3: CASSLDSGRRADTQYF. CDR3 DNA sequence: TGTGCCAGCAGCTTGGACAGCGGGAGGCGCGCAGATACGCAGTATTTT.

V is TRBV7-2 and J is TRBJ2-2; TRBD2 matches 9 bases. CDR3 length equals 15 residues. Germline CDR1 SGHTA, CDR2 FQGNSA. Trimming took 3 bases from V and 6 from J; bases not matched to a gene: 5. CDR3: CASSFRGGRAGELFF. For the CDR3, the DNA is TGTGCCAGCAGCTTTCGTGGCGGGAGGGCCGGGGAGCTGTTTTTT.

This chain joins TRBV3-1 and TRBJ2-2; possibly TRBD2 for D (6 bases). The CDR3 extends over 18 amino acids. V was pared by 0 bases and J by 4 bases, with 18 bases between. Germline CDR1 reads LGHDT; CDR2 reads YNNKEL (reference sequence). CDR3 loop: CASSQEGPTSWGTGELFF. The DNA for the CDR3 is TGTGCCAGCAGCCAAGAAGGGCCGACTAGTTGGGGCACCGGGGAGCTGTTTTTT.

The V call is TRBV24-1, the J call TRBJ2-4, with D tentatively TRBD2 (6 bases). The V and J ends lost 8 bases and 1 base respectively, with 14 bases between them. CDR1 is KGHDR and CDR2 is SFDVKD in the germline V gene. The CDR3 contains 15 residues. CDR3: CATTKSGEAKNIQYF. Written as DNA, the CDR3 is TGTGCCACCACCAAATCGGGGGAGGCCAAAAACATTCAGTACTTC.

This clonotype was seen only a few times. The rearrangement uses TRBV4-2 and TRBJ2-5, with 9 bases lining up with TRBD2. Germline loops: CDR1 LGHNA, CDR2 YNFKEQ. J gave up 2 bases and V 4 bases, and 26 bases lay outside the gene matches. This CDR3 has 22 amino acids. CDR3 nucleotides: TGTGCCAGCAGCCCCTCGGTTCGGGGGCTGAAATCCGCGGGAGGGAAACAAGAGACCCAGTACTTC. Its protein is CASSPSVRGLKSAGGKQETQYF.

V gene TRBV7-2 combines with J gene TRBJ2-3; D gene uncertain. The CDR3 length is 13 residues. The V end was cut by 5 bases, the J end by 9 bases, with 15 bases between. Germline CDR1 reads SGHTA; CDR2 reads FQGNSA. Here the CDR3 reads CASSPGLLSTQYF. CDR3 nucleotides: TGTGCCAGCAGCCCCGGGTTATTGAGCACGCAGTATTTT.

The chain is built from TRBV10-3 and TRBJ2-5; D remains ambiguous. The CDR3 is 12 amino acids. V dropped 0 bases and J dropped 3 bases, with 2 bases sitting between them. CDR1 and CDR2 from the germline V gene are ENHRY and SYGVKD. For the CDR3, the DNA is TGTGCCATCAGTGAGTCGAAAGAGACCCAGTACTTC. This codes for CAISESKETQYF.

This clonotype was counted many times. This chain connects TRBV29-1 to TRBJ2-5, with D perhaps TRBD2 (7 bases). Germline values: CDR1 SQVTM, CDR2 ANQGSEA. The CDR3 runs to 14 residues. Trimming took off 4 bases at V and 5 bases at J, with 17 bases between the two ends. CDR3 loop: CSVARGRGGETQYF. In DNA form, the CDR3 reads TGCAGCGTTGCGCGGGGCAGGGGAGGGGAGACCCAGTACTTC. Full variable domain (missing parts from reference TRBV29-1 and TRBJ2-5): SAVISQKPSRDICQRGTSLTIQCQVDSQVTMMFWYRQQPGQSLTLIATANQGSEATYESGFVIDKFPISRPNLTFSTLTVSNMSPEDSSIYLCSVARGRGGETQYFGPGTRLLVL.

The chain recombines TRBV7-9 with TRBJ2-1, with TRBD2 as a possible D gene (6 bases). Trimming pared 5 bases from V and 7 bases from J, leaving 21 bases between. Per germline, CDR1 SEHNR and CDR2 FQNEAQ (reference sequence). The CDR3 has 16 residues. The CDR3: CASSPGLGGKFNEQFF. The CDR3 bases are TGTGCCAGCAGCCCTGGTTTAGGCGGGAAGTTTAATGAGCAGTTCTTC.

The sample holds a few counts of this clonotype. The rearrangement uses TRBV12-3 or TRBV12-4 and TRBJ1-6; no clear D. The CDR3 is 14 amino acids. V shed 5 bases and J shed 6 bases, with 11 bases lying between them. The CDR3 region is CASSRINFNSPLHF. The CDR3 DNA follows: TGTGCCAGCAGTCGTATAAACTTTAATTCACCCCTCCACTTT.